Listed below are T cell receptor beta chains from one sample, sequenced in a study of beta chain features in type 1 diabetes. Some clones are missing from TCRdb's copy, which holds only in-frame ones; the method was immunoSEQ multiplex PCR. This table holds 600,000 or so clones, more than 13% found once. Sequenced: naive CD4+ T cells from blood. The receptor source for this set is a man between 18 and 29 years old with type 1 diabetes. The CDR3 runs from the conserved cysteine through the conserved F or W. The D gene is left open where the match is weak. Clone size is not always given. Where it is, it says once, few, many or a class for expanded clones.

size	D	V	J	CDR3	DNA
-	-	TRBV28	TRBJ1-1	CASSFQGSTEAFF	TGTGCCAGCAGTTTTCAGGGATCGACTGAAGCTTTCTTT
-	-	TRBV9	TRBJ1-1	CASSVDPGMNTEAFF	TGTGCCAGCAGCGTAGACCCAGGGATGAACACTGAAGCTTTCTTT
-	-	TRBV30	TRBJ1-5	CAWSGGGRQPQHF	TGTGCCTGGAGTGGGGGGGGCCGGCAGCCCCAGCATTTT
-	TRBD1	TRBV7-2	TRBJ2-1	CASSVPGQVAYNEQFF	TGTGCCAGCAGCGTACCGGGACAGGTCGCCTACAATGAGCAGTTCTTC
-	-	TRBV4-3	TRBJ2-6	CASSQGLNTGAGANVLTF	TGCGCCAGCAGCCAGGGACTGAATACAGGGGCCGGGGCCAACGTCCTGACTTTC
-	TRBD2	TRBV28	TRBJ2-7	CASSTPGGAHHEQYF	TGTGCCAGCAGCACCCCGGGAGGGGCTCACCACGAGCAGTACTTC
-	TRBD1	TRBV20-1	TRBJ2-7	CSWDRSYEQYF	TGCAGTTGGGACAGATCCTACGAGCAGTACTTC
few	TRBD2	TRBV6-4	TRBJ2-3	CASSATGRATDTQYF	TGTGCCAGCAGCGCCACCGGGAGGGCCACAGATACGCAGTATTTT
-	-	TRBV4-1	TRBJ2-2	CASSQFHGDTGELFF	TGCGCCAGCAGCCAATTTCACGGAGACACCGGGGAGCTGTTTTTT
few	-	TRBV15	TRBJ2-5	CATSREALQRTQYF	TGTGCCACCAGCAGAGAGGCACTCCAGAGGACCCAGTACTTC
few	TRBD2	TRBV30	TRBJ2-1	CAWSLSPLPGGEQFF	TGTGCCTGGAGCCTCAGCCCCCTCCCGGGAGGTGAGCAGTTCTTC
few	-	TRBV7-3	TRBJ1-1	CASSPYRARDTEAFF	TGTGCCAGCAGCCCCTACAGGGCCCGCGACACTGAAGCTTTCTTT
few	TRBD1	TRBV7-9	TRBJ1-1	CASSIRDRGNTEAFF	TGTGCCAGCAGCATCCGGGACAGGGGGAACACTGAAGCTTTCTTT
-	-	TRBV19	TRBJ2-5	CASSIGTSLETQYF	TGTGCCAGTAGTATCGGAACTAGCCTGGAGACCCAGTACTTC
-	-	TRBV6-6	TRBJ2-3	CASSYSNWKDTQYF	TGTGCCAGCAGTTACTCGAATTGGAAGGATACGCAGTATTTT
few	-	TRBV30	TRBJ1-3	CAWSRVGNTIYF	TGTGCCTGGAGCAGGGTCGGAAACACCATATATTTT
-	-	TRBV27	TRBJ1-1	CARYLQDEAFF	TGTGCCAGATACCTTCAGGATGAAGCTTTCTTT
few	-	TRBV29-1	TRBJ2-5	CSVGGIQETQYF	TGCAGCGTTGGCGGGATCCAAGAGACCCAGTACTTC
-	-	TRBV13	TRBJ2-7	CASSLRNYEQYF	TGTGCCAGCAGCTTAAGAAACTACGAGCAGTACTTC
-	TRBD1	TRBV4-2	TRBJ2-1	CASSLFPDIGGRVDEQFF	TGTGCCAGCAGCCTATTTCCGGATATAGGGGGCCGAGTCGATGAGCAGTTCTTC
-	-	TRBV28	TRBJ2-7	CASSLPSLEQYF	TGTGCCAGCAGTCTACCTTCGCTCGAGCAGTACTTC
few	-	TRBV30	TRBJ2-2	CAWTSFGRGWLFF	TGTGCCTGGACCTCGTTTGGGCGAGGATGGCTGTTTTTT
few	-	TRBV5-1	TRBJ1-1	CASSLVLQGNTEAFF	TGCGCCAGCAGCTTGGTTCTACAGGGGAACACTGAAGCTTTCTTT
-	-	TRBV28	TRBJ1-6	CAATGSYNSPLHF	TGTGCCGCCACTGGGTCCTATAATTCACCCCTCCACTTT
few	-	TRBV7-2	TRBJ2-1	CASSSRLGGREQFF	TGTGCCAGCAGCTCTCGGCTAGGTGGTCGTGAGCAGTTCTTC
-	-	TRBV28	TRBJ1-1	CASSSHRELRAFF	TGTGCCAGCAGTTCCCACAGGGAACTAAGAGCTTTCTTT
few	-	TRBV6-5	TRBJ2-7	CASSYSGHPSYEQYF	TGTGCCAGCAGTTATTCCGGACATCCCTCCTACGAGCAGTACTTC
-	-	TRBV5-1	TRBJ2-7	CASSLAGLSNQLYEQYF	TGCGCCAGCAGCTTGGCCGGGCTCTCGAATCAACTCTACGAGCAGTACTTC
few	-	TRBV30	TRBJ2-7	CAWRPPIGVARGYEQYF	TGTGCCTGGAGGCCGCCTATTGGGGTAGCCCGCGGCTACGAGCAGTACTTC
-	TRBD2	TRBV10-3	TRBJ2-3	CAISESAGEADTQYF	TGTGCCATCAGTGAGTCAGCGGGAGAGGCGGATACGCAGTATTTT
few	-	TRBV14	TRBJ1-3	CASTRTDGNTIYF	TGTGCCAGCACTCGGACAGATGGAAACACCATATATTTT
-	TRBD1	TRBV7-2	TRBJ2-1	CASSWGTDNEQFF	TGTGCCAGCAGCTGGGGGACAGACAATGAGCAGTTCTTC
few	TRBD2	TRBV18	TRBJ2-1	CASSLLLAGGQGEQFF	TGTGCCAGCTCTTTGCTACTAGCGGGAGGGCAAGGAGAGCAGTTCTTC
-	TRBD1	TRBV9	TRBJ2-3	CASSVVGQGSDTQYF	TGTGCCAGCAGCGTAGTAGGACAGGGTTCAGATACGCAGTATTTT
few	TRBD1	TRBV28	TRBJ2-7	CASSSLAGQGLYEQYF	TGTGCCAGCAGTTCCCTTGCGGGACAGGGACTCTACGAGCAGTACTTC
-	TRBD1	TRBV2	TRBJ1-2	CASSEAVGQAYGYTF	TGTGCCAGCAGTGAAGCGGTGGGACAGGCTTATGGCTACACCTTC
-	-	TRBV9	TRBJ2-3	CASSSPGFDTQYF	TGTGCCAGCAGCAGCCCGGGGTTCGATACGCAGTATTTT
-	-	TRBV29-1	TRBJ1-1	CSVERGNTEAFF	TGCAGCGTTGAACGAGGGAACACTGAAGCTTTCTTT
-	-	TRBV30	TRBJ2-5	CAWSLGGQETQYF	TGTGCCTGGAGCCTAGGGGGGCAAGAGACCCAGTACTTC
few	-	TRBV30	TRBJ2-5	CAWSGSGETQYF	TGTGCCTGGAGCGGGAGCGGCGAGACCCAGTACTTC
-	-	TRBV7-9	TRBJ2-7	CASSLQVYEQYF	TGTGCCAGCAGCTTACAAGTCTACGAGCAGTACTTC